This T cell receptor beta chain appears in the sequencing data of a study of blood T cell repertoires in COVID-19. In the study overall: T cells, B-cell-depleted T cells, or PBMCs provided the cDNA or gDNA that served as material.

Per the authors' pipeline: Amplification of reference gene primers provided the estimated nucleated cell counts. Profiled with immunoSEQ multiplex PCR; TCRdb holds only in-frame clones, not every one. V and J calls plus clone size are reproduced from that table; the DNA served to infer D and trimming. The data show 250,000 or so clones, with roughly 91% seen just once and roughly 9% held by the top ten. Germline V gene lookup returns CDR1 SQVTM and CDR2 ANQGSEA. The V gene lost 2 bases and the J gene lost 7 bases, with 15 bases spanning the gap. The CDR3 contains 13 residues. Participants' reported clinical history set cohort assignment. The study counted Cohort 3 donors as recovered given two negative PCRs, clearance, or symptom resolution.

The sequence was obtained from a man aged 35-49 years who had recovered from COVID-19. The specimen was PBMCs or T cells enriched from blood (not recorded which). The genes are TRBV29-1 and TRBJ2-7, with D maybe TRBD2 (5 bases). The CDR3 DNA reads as TGCAGCGTTGAAACCACGCTAGCAGGTGAGCAGTACTTC. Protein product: CSVETTLAGEQYF.